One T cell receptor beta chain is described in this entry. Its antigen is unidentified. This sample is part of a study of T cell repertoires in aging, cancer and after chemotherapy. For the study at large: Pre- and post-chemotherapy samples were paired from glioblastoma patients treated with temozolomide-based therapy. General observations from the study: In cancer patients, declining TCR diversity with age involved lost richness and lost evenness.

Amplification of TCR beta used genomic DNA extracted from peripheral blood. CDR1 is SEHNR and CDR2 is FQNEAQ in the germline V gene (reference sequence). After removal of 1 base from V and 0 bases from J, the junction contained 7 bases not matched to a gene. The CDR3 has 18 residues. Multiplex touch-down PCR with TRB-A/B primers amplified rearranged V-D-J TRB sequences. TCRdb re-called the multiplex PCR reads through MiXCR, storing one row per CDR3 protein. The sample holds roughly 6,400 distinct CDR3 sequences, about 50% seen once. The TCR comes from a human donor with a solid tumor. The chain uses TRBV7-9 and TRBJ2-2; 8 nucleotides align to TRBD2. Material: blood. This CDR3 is CASSLVGGRPPNTGELFF. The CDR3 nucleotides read TGTGCCAGCAGCTTAGTGGGCGGGAGGCCCCCGAACACCGGGGAGCTGTTTTTT.